This TCR beta chain appears in the sequencing data of a study of blood T cell repertoires in COVID-19 (TCRdb year 2020). As for the study more broadly: The collaborator samples originated in the United States, Italy and Spain and spanned the acute and convalescent phases of COVID-19. Deeply sampled blood TCRbeta repertoires from subjects exposed to, actively infected with, or recovered from COVID-19 were included in the dataset. Samples came from the ongoing ImmuneRACE study (first 160 participants) plus 1,254 subjects from 6 global collaborators. The repertoires were released in a freely available public database intended as a resource for research on the immune response to SARS-CoV-2. Where available, HLA class I and class II types were taken from metadata supplied by the sample provider and were not determined by assay-based typing. The prospective study material was composed of cDNA or gDNA derived from T cells, B-cell-depleted T cells, or PBMCs. Nearly every sample came with metadata listing a de-identified subject ID, COVID-19 status, age in years and sex. Points the paper makes about the study in general: The amount of clinical and demographic metadata varied by source and participant and was provided uncurated.

In the prospective study, participants were about 18 to 95 years old, resided in approximately 22 geographic areas of the United States, and were enrolled through a virtual design. Cohort assignment in the prospective study relied on participant-reported clinical history from a screening survey and a study questionnaire. For ImmuneRACE Cohort 3, a participant was defined as recovered based on two consecutive negative NP/OP PCR tests, clearance by a healthcare professional, or resolution of symptoms. Mobile phlebotomists in the prospective study collected whole blood, serum and a nasopharyngeal or oropharyngeal swab from every participant. Participants in the prospective study had the option to provide additional blood draws and questionnaires over an approximately 2-month period. Prospective study blood samples were shipped either frozen or at room temperature before DNA extraction. The immunoSEQ Assay, a bias-controlled multiplex PCR, was used to amplify TCRbeta CDR3 regions from genomic DNA. As for how the authors treated the data: Within the assay, amplification of reference gene primers was used to estimate how many nucleated cells each sample contained. To quantify the absolute abundance of each unique TCRbeta CDR3 rearrangement, sequence reads were collapsed and filtered. For each sample, productive Simpson clonality was calculated as the square root of Simpson's diversity index across productive rearrangements. TCRdb re-hosts the immuneACCESS table, in-frame sequences only. Its copies lack some clones; in the studies checked, an unresolved V gene accounts for under half of them, and the cause for the rest is not known. V and J calls and clone size follow that table, whereas D and trimming were derived from the DNA. The sample records about 310,000 clones, about 91% of which are singletons. Together, the top ten hold about 8.9% of the sample.

Of note for this clone: This clone's antigen is unknown. Base quality data are lacking; no much larger clone is found one base away.

The CDR3 goes from the cysteine to the phenylalanine over 16 residues. Of all the DNA, just the CDR3 is kept, 48 bases in frame from base 1. The germline V and J ends show losses of 5 bases and 4 bases respectively, and no gene match explains 9 bases of the junction. CDR1 and CDR2, per the germline V gene, are SGHTA and FQGNSA. The sequence came from a woman under 30 who had recovered from COVID-19. The sequenced material came from PBMCs or T cells enriched from blood (not recorded which). The chain uses TRBV7-2 and TRBJ2-1; 9 central bases correspond to TRBD2. The nucleotide sequence reads TGTGCCAGCAGCCCCCTTAGCGGGGGAGATTACAATGAGCAGTTCTTC. This sequence encodes CASSPLSGGDYNEQFF.